This T cell receptor beta chain is from a study of beta chain features in type 1 diabetes. Study-level results: The study found that naive, central memory and Treg TCRB repertoires appeared more similar in patients than in healthy donors. TCRB CDR3s from Type 1 diabetes patients were moderately but significantly shorter in all four CD4+ subsets.

To note about this clone: Its antigen is unidentified. Additional DNA sequences in this sample encode the identical CDR3.

Germline values: CDR1 SQVTM, CDR2 ANQGSEA. The CDR3 is 12 residues long. Between the trimmed V and J ends, which lost 3 bases and 0 bases, there was a span of 4 bases. Reverse transcribing all isolated RNA meant expressed TCRB transcripts were sequenced. Using immunoSEQ multiplex PCR, the repertoire was profiled, and TCRdb retains in-frame clones only, with some absent. The sample has around 710,000 clones, 9.5% to 15% seen once. The chain links TRBV29-1 to TRBJ2-3; D remains unclear. The clonotype comes from a young man with type 1 diabetes. The material sequenced was naive CD4+ T cells from blood. As DNA, the CDR3 is TGCAGCGTTGACCCAAGCACAGATACGCAGTATTTT. Protein product: CSVDPSTDTQYF.